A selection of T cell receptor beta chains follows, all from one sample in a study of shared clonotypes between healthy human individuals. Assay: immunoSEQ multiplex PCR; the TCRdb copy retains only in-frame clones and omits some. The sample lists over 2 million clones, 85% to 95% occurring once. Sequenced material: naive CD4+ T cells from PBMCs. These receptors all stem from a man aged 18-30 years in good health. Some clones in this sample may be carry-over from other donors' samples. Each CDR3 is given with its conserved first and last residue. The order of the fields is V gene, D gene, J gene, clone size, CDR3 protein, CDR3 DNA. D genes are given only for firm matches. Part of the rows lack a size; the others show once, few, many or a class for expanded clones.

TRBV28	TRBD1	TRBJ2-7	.	CASRRQGALYEQYF	TGTGCCAGCAGAAGACAGGGGGCACTCTACGAGCAGTACTTC
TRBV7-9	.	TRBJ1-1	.	CASSRQANTEAFF	TGTGCCAGCAGCCGACAAGCGAACACTGAAGCTTTCTTT
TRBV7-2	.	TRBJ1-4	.	CASSLVPTPGEKLFF	TGTGCCAGCAGCTTAGTTCCCACGCCCGGTGAAAAACTGTTTTTT
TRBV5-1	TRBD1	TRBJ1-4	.	CASGGTGQGSEKLFF	TGCGCCAGCGGCGGGACTGGACAGGGGTCTGAAAAACTGTTTTTT
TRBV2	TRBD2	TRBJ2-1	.	CASSEGLAGGGEQFF	TGTGCCAGCAGTGAGGGACTAGCGGGAGGGGGGGAGCAGTTCTTC
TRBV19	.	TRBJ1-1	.	CASSPVGLMNTEAFF	TGTGCCAGTAGTCCTGTAGGTCTAATGAACACTGAAGCTTTCTTT
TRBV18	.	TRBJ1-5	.	CASSPDAGYQPQHF	TGTGCCAGCTCACCCGACGCGGGGTATCAGCCCCAGCATTTT
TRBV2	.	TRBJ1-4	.	CASSRTLGTNEKLFF	TGTGCCAGCAGTCGCACCCTGGGAACTAATGAAAAACTGTTTTTT
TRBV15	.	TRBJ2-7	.	CATSREQAFYEQYF	TGTGCCACCAGCAGAGAGCAGGCCTTCTACGAGCAGTACTTC
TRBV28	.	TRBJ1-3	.	CASSLGGGRNTIYF	TGTGCCAGCAGCCTAGGGGGTGGGCGAAACACCATATATTTT
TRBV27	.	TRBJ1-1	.	CASSAHRVVGNTEAFF	TGTGCCAGCAGTGCCCACAGGGTAGTGGGGAACACTGAAGCTTTCTTT
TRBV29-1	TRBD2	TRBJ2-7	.	CSVELAGGPYEQYF	TGCAGCGTTGAGTTAGCGGGAGGACCGTACGAGCAGTACTTC
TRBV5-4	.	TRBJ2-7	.	CASSLNSRNEQYF	TGTGCCAGCAGCTTAAACTCCCGGAACGAGCAGTACTTC
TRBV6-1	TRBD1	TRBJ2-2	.	CASTPGDRGGELFF	TGTGCCAGCACCCCAGGGGACAGGGGCGGGGAGCTGTTTTTT
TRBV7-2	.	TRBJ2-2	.	CASSLGHLNTGELFF	TGTGCCAGCAGCCTGGGACATCTGAACACCGGGGAGCTGTTTTTT
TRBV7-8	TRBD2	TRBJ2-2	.	CASSLGLAGKPNTGELFF	TGTGCCAGCAGCCTCGGACTAGCGGGAAAGCCCAACACCGGGGAGCTGTTTTTT
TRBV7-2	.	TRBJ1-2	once	CASSQSLAPSYGYTF	TGTGCCAGCAGCCAATCACTAGCTCCCTCCTATGGCTACACCTTC
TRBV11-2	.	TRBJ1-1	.	CASSPREVDEAFF	TGTGCCAGCAGCCCCCGGGAGGTTGATGAAGCTTTCTTT
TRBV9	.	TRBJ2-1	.	CASSASRGLFWDEQFF	TGTGCCAGCAGCGCCTCACGCGGTTTGTTTTGGGATGAGCAGTTCTTC
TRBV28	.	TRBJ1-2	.	CASASGVAYGYTF	TGTGCCAGTGCCTCAGGGGTGGCCTATGGCTACACCTTC
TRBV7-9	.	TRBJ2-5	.	CASSLGSVLLGTQYF	TGTGCCAGCAGCTTAGGGTCAGTGCTCCTGGGGACCCAGTACTTC
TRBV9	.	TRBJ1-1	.	CASSVAGMNTEAFF	TGTGCCAGCAGCGTAGCAGGGATGAACACTGAAGCTTTCTTT
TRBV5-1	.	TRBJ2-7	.	CASSFGAGTVSYEQYF	TGCGCCAGCAGCTTTGGCGCCGGGACGGTCTCCTACGAGCAGTACTTC
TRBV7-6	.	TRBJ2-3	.	CASSRGTDTQYF	TGTGCCAGCAGCAGGGGTACAGATACGCAGTATTTT
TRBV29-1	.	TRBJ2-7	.	CSVRTGSYEQYF	TGCAGCGTTCGGACGGGCTCCTACGAGCAGTACTTC
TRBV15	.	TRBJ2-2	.	CATSRDIGESAGELFF	TGTGCCACCAGCAGAGATATCGGCGAAAGCGCCGGGGAGCTGTTTTTT
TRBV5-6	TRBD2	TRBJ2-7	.	CASSPGLAAGYEQYF	TGTGCCAGCAGTCCTGGACTAGCGGCGGGCTACGAGCAGTACTTC
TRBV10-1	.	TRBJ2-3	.	CASSEYGRTGVDTQYF	TGCGCCAGCAGTGAGTACGGACGGACGGGTGTCGATACGCAGTATTTT
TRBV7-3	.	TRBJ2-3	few	CASSLDGPGPDTQYF	TGTGCCAGCAGCCTCGATGGCCCAGGTCCAGATACGCAGTATTTT
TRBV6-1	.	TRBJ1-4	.	CATLDGRNEKLFF	TGTGCCACGTTAGATGGGAGAAATGAAAAACTGTTTTTT
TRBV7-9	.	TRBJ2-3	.	CASSLSQGGDTQYF	TGTGCCAGCAGCTTAAGTCAGGGAGGTGATACGCAGTATTTT
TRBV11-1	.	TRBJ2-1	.	CASSLAGEQFF	TGTGCCAGCAGCTTAGCAGGTGAGCAGTTCTTC
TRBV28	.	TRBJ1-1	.	CASIRTTEAFF	TGTGCCAGCATAAGGACCACTGAAGCTTTCTTT
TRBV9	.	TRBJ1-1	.	CASSPRRVANTEAFF	TGTGCCAGCAGCCCACGGAGGGTGGCGAACACTGAAGCTTTCTTT
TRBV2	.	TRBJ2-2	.	CASRGPQGNTGELFF	TGTGCCAGCCGTGGTCCTCAAGGGAACACCGGGGAGCTGTTTTTT
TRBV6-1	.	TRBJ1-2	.	CASSDRAYGYTF	TGTGCCAGCAGTGACAGGGCTTATGGCTACACCTTC
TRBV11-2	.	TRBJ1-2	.	CASSREGDNYGYTF	TGTGCCAGCAGCAGAGAGGGAGACAACTATGGCTACACCTTC
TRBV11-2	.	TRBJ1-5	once	CASKGEGQPQHF	TGTGCCAGCAAAGGGGAGGGACAGCCCCAGCATTTT
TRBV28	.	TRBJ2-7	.	CASSTSPPEQYF	TGTGCCAGCAGTACATCGCCCCCCGAGCAGTACTTC
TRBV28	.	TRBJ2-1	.	CASSQRNEQFF	TGTGCCAGCAGTCAGCGGAATGAGCAGTTCTTC
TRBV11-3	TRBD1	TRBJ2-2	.	CASSLGQGETGELFF	TGTGCCAGCAGCTTAGGGCAGGGGGAGACCGGGGAGCTGTTTTTT
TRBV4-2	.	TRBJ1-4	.	CASSQGVNEKLFF	TGTGCCAGCAGCCAAGGGGTAAATGAAAAACTGTTTTTT
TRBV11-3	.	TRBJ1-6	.	CASSFGNNSPLHF	TGTGCCAGCAGCTTCGGGAATAATTCACCCCTCCACTTT
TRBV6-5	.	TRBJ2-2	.	CASRWAGPGELFF	TGTGCCAGCAGATGGGCCGGGCCCGGGGAGCTGTTTTTT
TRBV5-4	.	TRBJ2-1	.	CASSLRDFNEQFF	TGTGCCAGCAGCTTGCGGGACTTTAATGAGCAGTTCTTC
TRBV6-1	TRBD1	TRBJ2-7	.	CASSAGTVGTPTYEQYF	TGTGCCAGCAGTGCTGGGACAGTGGGAACGCCGACCTACGAGCAGTACTTC
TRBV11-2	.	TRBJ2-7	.	CASSFGSGQNYEQYF	TGTGCCAGCAGCTTCGGTTCTGGACAGAACTACGAGCAGTACTTC
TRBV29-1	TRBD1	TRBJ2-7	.	CSVMDRDDYEQYF	TGCAGCGTTATGGACAGGGACGATTACGAGCAGTACTTC
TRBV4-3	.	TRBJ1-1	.	CASSQGWGTEAFF	TGCGCCAGCAGCCAAGGTTGGGGTACTGAAGCTTTCTTT
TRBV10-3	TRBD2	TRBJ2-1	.	CAISEWAGVYNEQFF	TGTGCCATCAGTGAGTGGGCGGGAGTCTACAATGAGCAGTTCTTC
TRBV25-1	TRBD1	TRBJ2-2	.	CASRAPGQGPPGELFF	TGTGCCAGCAGGGCACCGGGACAGGGCCCTCCCGGGGAGCTGTTTTTT
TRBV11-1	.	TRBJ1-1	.	CASSLLRAEAFF	TGTGCCAGCAGCCTCCTCAGGGCTGAAGCTTTCTTT
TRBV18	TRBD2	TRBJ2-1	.	CASSHSGRAYNEQFF	TGTGCCAGCTCACATAGCGGGAGGGCGTACAATGAGCAGTTCTTC